The clone carrying this TCR beta chain was recorded a few times. What it binds is not known. This sample stems from a study of shared clonotypes between healthy human individuals. Method: immunoSEQ multiplex PCR; TCRdb's copy keeps in-frame clones and lacks some. The table shows 950,000 to 1,300,000 clones, with approximately 72% occurring only once. CD45RA+ naive and CD45RA-negative memory subsets were separated from CD4+ cells. The length of the CDR3 is 13 residues. Germline CDR1 reads MNHEY; CDR2 reads SVGAGI. V lost 7 bases to trimming and J lost 5 bases, with 11 bases between them. Notes on the study in general: Researchers found naive subsets generally carried larger estimated richness than memory subsets. Clonotypes shared by all four donors outscored non-shared clonotypes in generation probability.

Sequencing was performed on memory CD4+ T cells sorted from blood. Documented subset: CD45RA-negative fraction. The rearrangement uses TRBV6-5 and TRBJ2-2; D ambiguous. This clonotype was obtained from a man aged 18 to 29 in good health. CDR3: CASTGRTTGELFF. In nucleotides, the CDR3 is TGTGCCAGCACTGGACGGACGACCGGGGAGCTGTTTTTT.